This TCR beta chain was sequenced in a study of blood T cells in healthy people across ages. Per germline, CDR1 SGHRS and CDR2 YFSETQ. V dropped 0 bases and J dropped 2; count of bases not matched to a gene: 4. This CDR3 is 16 amino acids long. Using a J-beta primer mix together with a sample-barcoded 5' primer, a second PCR was run for roughly 7 to 11 cycles. Paired-end reads containing CDR3 totaled no fewer than 2.5 million for each sample. From the 5' RACE reads, TCRdb called clonotypes with MiXCR, one entry per CDR3 protein. The sample lists approximately 780,000 distinct CDR3 sequences; approximately 24% were seen once. This sample was also put to use in a study of T cells of mothers and their children.

The TCR originated in a boy between 10 and 17 years old in good health. Sequenced sample: blood. The chain has TRBV5-1 and TRBJ2-3; 9 nucleotides match TRBD2. The CDR3 sequence: CASSLETSGYTDTQYF. The DNA for the CDR3 is TGCGCCAGCAGCTTGGAAACTAGCGGGTACACAGATACGCAGTATTTT.